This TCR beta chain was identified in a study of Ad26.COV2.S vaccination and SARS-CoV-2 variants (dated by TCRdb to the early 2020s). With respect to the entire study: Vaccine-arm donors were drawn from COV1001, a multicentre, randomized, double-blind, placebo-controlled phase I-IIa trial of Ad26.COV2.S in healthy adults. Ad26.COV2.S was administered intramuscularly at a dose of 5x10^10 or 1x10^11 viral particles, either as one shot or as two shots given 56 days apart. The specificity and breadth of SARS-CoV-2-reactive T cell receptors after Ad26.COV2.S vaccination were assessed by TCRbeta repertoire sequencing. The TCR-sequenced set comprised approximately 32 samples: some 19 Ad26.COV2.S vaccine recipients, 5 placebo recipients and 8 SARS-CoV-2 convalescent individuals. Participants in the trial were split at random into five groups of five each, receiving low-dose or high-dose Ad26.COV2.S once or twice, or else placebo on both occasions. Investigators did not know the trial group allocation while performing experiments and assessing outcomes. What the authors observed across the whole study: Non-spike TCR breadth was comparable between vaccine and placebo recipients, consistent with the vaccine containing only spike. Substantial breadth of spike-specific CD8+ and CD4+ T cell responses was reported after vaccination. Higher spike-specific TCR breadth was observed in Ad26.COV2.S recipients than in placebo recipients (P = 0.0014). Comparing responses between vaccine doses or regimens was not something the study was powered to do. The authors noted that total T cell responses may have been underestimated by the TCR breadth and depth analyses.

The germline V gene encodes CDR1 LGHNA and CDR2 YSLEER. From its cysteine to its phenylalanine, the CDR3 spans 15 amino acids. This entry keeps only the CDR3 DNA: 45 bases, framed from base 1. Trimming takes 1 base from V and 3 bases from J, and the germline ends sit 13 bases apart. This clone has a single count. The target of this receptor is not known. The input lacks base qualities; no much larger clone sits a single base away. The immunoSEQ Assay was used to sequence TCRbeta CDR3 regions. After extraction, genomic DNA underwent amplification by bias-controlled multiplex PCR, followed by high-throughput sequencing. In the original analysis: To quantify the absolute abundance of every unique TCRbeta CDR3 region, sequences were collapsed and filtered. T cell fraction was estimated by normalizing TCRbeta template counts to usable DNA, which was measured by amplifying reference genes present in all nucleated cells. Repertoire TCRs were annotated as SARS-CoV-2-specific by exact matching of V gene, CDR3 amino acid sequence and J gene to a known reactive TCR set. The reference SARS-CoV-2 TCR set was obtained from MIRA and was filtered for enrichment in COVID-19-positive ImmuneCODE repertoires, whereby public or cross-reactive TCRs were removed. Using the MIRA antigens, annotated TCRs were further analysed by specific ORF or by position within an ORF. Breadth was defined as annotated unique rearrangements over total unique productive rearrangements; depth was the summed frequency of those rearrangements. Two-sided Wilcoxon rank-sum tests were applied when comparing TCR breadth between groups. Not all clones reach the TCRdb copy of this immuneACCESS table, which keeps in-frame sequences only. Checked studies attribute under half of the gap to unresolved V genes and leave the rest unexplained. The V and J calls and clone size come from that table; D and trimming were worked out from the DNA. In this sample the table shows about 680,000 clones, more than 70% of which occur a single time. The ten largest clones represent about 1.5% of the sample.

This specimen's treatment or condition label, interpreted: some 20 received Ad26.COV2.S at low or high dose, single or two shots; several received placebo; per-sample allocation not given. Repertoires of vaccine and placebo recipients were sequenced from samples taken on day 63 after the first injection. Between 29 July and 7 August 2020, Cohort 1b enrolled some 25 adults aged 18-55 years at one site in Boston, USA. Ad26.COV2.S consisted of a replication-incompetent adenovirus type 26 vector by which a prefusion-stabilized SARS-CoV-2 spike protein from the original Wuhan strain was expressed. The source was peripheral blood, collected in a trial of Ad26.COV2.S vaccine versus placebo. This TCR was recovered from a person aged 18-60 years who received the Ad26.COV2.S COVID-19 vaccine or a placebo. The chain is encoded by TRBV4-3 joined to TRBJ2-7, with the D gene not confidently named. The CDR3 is CASSQVWVPHYEQYF. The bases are TGCGCCAGCAGCCAAGTCTGGGTACCCCACTACGAGCAGTACTTC.